This T cell receptor beta chain was retrieved from a study of blood T cell repertoires in COVID-19. For the study at large: The origin of the acute and convalescent COVID-19 samples was the United States, Italy and Spain. Sources were T cells, B-cell-depleted T cells, or PBMCs; the material itself was cDNA or gDNA.

This CDR3 region has 14 residues. Germline CDR1 reads SGDLS; CDR2 reads YYNGEE. V lost 5 bases and J 2 bases, leaving 11 bases between the germline ends. Followed longitudinally, the Seattle patients had been enrolled during active infection. Authors' methods: Nucleated cell counts were estimated from reference gene primer amplification. Measured with immunoSEQ multiplex PCR; TCRdb has only the in-frame clones, and not every one. That table supplies the V and J calls and clone size; D and trimming were determined from the DNA. The table lists about 170,000 clones, approximately 91% of them singletons. This clone has just one count.

This chain joins TRBV9 and TRBJ1-3; perhaps TRBD1 as D (5 bases). Input material: peripheral blood. This sequence was found in a man aged 18-30 years with COVID-19, enrolled during active disease. DNA of the CDR3: TGTGCCAGCAGACCCCCCAGGGCTGGAAACACCATATATTTT. Protein sequence: CASRPPRAGNTIYF.